The T cell receptor (beta chain) under discussion was sequenced for a study of tumor-infiltrating lymphocytes in primary liver carcinoma. Study findings and constraints: The top-250-clone fraction was significantly higher in tumors than in blood (p = 0.039).

Each 20-30 mg portion of unsorted bulk tissue served as the source for co-extraction of RNA and DNA. Subjects presented with primary liver carcinoma managed by surgical resection. Germline CDR1 reads SGHNT; CDR2 reads YENEEA. The length of the CDR3 is 18 residues. From roughly 0.55 ug of total RNA, TCR beta-specific cDNA was reverse-transcribed using a constant-region primer. For TCR beta, libraries were produced by three nested multiplex PCR rounds using slightly modified ARM-PCR. The first two PCR rounds, roughly 11 cycles each, used TRBV1-TRBV30 forward primers and a C-beta reverse primer. In TCRdb, the multiplex PCR reads were re-called with MiXCR into one record per CDR3 protein. The data contain about 64,000 distinct CDR3 sequences, about 71% of them seen just once; the ten biggest clones take up approximately 41%. Comments on this clonotype: Antigen: not known. At one end the junction does not follow the germline gene, possibly because of a read error.

The chain carries TRBV11-3 and TRBJ2-2; D possibly corresponds to TRBD2 (6 bases). Sequenced material: liver tumor tissue from sampling region 4. Subset in this sample: tumor region T4, right-lateral pole. The receptor comes from a man aged 40-50 years with primary liver carcinoma and hepatitis B virus infection. The CDR3 nucleotides are TGTGCCAGCAGCTTAGATCAAGGAGGGAGGACCTACACCGGTGAGCTGTTTTTT. Translated, it gives CASSLDQGGRTYTGELFF.